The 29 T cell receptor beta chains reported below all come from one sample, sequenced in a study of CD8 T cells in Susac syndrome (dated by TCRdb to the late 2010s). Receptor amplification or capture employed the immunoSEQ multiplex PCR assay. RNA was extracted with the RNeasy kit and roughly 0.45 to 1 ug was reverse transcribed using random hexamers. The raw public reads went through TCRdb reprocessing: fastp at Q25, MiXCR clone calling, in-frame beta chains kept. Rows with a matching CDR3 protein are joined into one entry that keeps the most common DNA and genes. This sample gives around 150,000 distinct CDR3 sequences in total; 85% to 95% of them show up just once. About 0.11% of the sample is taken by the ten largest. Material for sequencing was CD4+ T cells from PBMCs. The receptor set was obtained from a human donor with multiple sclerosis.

The DNA for the CDR3 is TGCAGTGTCAGGGACAGGAGAGAGATCTATGGCTACACCTTC. It is translated as CSVRDRREIYGYTF. The chain is built from TRBV20-1 and TRBJ1-2; 8 bases are shared with TRBD1. CDR3 size: 14 residues. Germline CDR1 and CDR2: DFQATT and SNEGSKA (reference sequence). With 7 bases clipped from V and 4 bases from J, the junction kept 11 bases outside the gene matches.

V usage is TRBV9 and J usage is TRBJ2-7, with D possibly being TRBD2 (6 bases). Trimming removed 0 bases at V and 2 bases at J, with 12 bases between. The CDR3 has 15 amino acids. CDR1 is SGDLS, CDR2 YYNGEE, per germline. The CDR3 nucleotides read TGTGCCAGCAGCGTAGATGGCGGGAAGACCTACGAGCAGTACTTC. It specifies CASSVDGGKTYEQYF.

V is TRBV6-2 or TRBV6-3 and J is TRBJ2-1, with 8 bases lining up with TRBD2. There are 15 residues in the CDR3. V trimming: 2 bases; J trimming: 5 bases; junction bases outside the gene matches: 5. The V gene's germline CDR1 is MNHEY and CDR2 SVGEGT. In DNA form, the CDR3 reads TGTGCCAGCAGTTACGGGACTAGTTCCAACAATGAGCAGTTCTTC. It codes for CASSYGTSSNNEQFF.

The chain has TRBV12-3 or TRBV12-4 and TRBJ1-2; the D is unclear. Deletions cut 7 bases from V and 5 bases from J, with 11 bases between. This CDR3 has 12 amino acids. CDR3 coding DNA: TGTGCCAGCAAAACAGAGTTTTATGGCTACACCTTC. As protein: CASKTEFYGYTF.

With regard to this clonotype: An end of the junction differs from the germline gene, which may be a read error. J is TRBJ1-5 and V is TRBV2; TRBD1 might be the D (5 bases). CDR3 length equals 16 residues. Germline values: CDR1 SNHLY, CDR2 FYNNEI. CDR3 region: CASSDSVGQGKQPQHF. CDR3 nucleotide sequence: TGTGCCAGCAGTGACTCCGTTGGGCAGGGCAAACAGCCCCAGCATTTT. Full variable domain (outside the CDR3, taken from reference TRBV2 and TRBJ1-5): EPEVTQTPSHQVTQMGQEVILRCVPISNHLYFYWYRQILGQKVEFLVSFYNNEISEKSEIFDDQFSVERPDGSNFTLKIRSTKLEDSAMYFCASSDSVGQGKQPQHFGDGTRLSIL.

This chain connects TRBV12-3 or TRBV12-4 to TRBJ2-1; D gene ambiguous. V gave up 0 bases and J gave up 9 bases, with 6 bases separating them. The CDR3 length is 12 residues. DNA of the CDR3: TGTGCCAGCAGTTTAGCGCGTGGTGAGCAGTTCTTC. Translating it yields CASSLARGEQFF.

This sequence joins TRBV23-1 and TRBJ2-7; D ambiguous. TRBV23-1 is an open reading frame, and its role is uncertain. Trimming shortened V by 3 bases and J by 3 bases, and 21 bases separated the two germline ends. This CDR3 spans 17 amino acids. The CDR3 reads CASSQSWGRDWSYEQYF. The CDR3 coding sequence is TGCGCCAGCAGTCAGAGTTGGGGAAGGGATTGGAGCTACGAGCAGTACTTC.

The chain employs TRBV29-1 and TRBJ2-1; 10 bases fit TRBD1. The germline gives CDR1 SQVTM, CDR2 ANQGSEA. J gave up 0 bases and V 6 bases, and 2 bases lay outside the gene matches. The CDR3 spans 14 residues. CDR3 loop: CSVWTGGSYNEQFF. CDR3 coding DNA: TGCAGCGTATGGACAGGGGGCTCCTACAATGAGCAGTTCTTC.

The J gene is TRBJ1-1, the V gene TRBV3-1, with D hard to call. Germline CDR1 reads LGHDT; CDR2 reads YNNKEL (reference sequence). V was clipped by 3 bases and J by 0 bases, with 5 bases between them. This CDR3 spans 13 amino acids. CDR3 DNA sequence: TGTGCCAGCAGCCAGAACCTGAACACTGAAGCTTTCTTT. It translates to CASSQNLNTEAFF.

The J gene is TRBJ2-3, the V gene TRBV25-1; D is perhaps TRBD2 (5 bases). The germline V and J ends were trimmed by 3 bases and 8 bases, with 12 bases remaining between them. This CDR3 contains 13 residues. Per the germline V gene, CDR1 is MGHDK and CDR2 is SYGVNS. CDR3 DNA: TGTGCCAGCAGTGAGGCGAGGGCGGCTACGCAGTATTTT. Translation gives CASSEARAATQYF. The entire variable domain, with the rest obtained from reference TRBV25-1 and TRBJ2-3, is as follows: EADIYQTPRYLVIGTGKKITLECSQTMGHDKMYWYQQDPGMELHLIHYSYGVNSTEKGDLSSESTVSRIRTEHFPLTLESARPSHTSQYLCASSEARAATQYFGPGTRLTVL.

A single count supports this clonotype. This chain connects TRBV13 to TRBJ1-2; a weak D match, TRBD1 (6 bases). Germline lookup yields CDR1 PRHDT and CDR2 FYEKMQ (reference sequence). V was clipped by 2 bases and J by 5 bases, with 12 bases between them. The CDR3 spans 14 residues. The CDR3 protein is CASSLPGARYGYTF. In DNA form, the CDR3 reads TGTGCCAGCAGCTTACCAGGGGCCCGATATGGCTACACCTTC.

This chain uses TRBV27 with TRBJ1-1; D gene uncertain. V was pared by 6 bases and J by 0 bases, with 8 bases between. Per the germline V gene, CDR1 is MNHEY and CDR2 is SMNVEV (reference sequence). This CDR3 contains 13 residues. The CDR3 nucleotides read TGTGCCAGCAGAGGCAGTATGAACACTGAAGCTTTCTTT. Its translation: CASRGSMNTEAFF.

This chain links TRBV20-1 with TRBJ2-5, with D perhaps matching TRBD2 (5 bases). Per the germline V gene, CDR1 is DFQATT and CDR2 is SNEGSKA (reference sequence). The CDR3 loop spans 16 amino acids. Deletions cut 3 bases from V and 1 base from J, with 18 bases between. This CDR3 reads CSARGRADAIQETQYF. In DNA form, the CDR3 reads TGCAGTGCTAGGGGCAGAGCGGACGCGATCCAAGAGACCCAGTACTTC.

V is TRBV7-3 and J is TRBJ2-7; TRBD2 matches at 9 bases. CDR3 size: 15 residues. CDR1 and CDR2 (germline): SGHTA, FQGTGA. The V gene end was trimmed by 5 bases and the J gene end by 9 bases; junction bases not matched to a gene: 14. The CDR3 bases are TGTGCCAGCAGCCCAGACCAGCGGGAGGTGGGAGCGCAGTACTTC. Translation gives CASSPDQREVGAQYF.

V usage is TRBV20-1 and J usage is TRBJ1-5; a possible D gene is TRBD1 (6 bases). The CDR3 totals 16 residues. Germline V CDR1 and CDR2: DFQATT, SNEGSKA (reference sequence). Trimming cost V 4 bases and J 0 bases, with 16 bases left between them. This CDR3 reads CSATTVLRGSNQPQHF. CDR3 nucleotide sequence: TGCAGTGCTACAACCGTACTCAGGGGTAGCAATCAGCCCCAGCATTTT.

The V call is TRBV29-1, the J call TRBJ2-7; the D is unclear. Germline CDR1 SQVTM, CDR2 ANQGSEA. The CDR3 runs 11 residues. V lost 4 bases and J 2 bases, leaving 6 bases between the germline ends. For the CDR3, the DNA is TGCAGCGTTGGCGGCACCTACGAGCAGTACTTC. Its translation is CSVGGTYEQYF.

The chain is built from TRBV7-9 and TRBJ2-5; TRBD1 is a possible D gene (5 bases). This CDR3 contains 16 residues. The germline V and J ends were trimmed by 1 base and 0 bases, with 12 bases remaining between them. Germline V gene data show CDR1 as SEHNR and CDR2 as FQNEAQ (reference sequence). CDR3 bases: TGTGCCAGCAGCTTAGATGGGGCCCTGTACCAAGAGACCCAGTACTTC. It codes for CASSLDGALYQETQYF.

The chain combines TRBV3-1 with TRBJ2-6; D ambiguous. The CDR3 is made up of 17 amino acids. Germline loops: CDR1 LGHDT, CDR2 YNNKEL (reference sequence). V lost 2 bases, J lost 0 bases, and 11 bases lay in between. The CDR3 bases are TGTGCCAGCAGCCAATACACAATCAGCTCTGGGGCCAACGTCCTGACTTTC. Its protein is CASSQYTISSGANVLTF. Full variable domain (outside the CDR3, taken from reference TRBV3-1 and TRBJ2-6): DTAVSQTPKYLVTQMGNDKSIKCEQNLGHDTMYWYKQDSKKFLKIMFSYNNKELIINETVPNRFSPKSPDKAHLNLHINSLELGDSAVYFCASSQYTISSGANVLTFGAGSRLTVL.

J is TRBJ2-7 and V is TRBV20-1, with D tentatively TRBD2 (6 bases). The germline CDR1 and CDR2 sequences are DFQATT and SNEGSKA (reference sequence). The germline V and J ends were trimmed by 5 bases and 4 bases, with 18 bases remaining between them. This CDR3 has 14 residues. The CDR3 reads CSARETLGRYEQYF. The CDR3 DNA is TGCAGTGCTCGGGAGACTCTGGGGCGGTACGAGCAGTACTTC.

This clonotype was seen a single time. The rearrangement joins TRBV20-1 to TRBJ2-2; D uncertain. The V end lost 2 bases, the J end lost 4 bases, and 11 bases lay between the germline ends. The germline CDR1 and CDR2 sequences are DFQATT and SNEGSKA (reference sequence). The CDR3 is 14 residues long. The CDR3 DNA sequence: TGCAGTGCTAGAACTCCAACGGTCACCGGGGAGCTGTTTTTT. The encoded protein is CSARTPTVTGELFF.

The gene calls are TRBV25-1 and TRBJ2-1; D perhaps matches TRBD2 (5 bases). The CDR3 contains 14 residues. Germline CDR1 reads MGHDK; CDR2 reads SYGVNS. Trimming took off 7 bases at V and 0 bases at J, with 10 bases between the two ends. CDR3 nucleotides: TGTGCCAGCATGGCGGGTTCCTCCTACAATGAGCAGTTCTTC. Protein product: CASMAGSSYNEQFF.

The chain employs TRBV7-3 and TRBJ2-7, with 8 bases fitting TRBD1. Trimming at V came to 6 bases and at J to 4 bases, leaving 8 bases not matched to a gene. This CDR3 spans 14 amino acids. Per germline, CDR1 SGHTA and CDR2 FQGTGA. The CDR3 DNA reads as TGTGCCAGCAGTCGACAGGGGCCCACATACGAGCAGTACTTC. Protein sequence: CASSRQGPTYEQYF.

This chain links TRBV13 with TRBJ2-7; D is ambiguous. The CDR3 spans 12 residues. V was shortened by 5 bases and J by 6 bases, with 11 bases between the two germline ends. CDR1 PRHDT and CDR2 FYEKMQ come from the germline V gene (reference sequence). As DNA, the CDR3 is TGTGCCAGCAGCACACTTGAGGCCGAGCAGTACTTC. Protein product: CASSTLEAEQYF.

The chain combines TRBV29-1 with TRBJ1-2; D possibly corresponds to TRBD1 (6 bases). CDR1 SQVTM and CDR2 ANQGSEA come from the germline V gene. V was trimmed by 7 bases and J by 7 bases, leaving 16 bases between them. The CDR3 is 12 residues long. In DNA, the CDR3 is TGCAGCGGTGGAGGGGGAACGGGTGGCTACACCTTC. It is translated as CSGGGGTGGYTF.

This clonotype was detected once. CDR3 sequence: CSARETGLLETQYF. CDR3 coding DNA: TGCAGTGCTAGGGAGACCGGGCTGCTAGAGACCCAGTACTTC. This chain connects TRBV20-1 to TRBJ2-5, with D uncertain. The CDR3 extends over 14 amino acids. Germline CDR1 reads DFQATT; CDR2 reads SNEGSKA (reference sequence). V shed 3 bases and J shed 4 bases, with 15 bases lying between them.

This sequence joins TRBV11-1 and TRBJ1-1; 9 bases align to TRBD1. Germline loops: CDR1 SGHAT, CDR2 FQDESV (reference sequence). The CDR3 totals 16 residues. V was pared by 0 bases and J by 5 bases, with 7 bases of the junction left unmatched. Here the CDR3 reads CASSLAPTGGYTEAFF. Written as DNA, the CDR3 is TGTGCCAGCAGCTTAGCCCCGACAGGGGGTTATACTGAAGCTTTCTTT.

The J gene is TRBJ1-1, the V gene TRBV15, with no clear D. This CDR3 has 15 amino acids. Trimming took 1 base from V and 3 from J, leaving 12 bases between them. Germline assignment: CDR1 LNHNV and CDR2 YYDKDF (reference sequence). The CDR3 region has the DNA TGTGCCACCAGCAGAGGTATAGGGTCGGACACTGAAGCTTTCTTT. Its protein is CATSRGIGSDTEAFF.

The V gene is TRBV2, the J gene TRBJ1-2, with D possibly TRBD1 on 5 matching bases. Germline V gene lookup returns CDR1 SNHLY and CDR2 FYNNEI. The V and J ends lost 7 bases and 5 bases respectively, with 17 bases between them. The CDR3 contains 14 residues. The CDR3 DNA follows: TGTGCCAGCACCGAGTCTCAGGGAGGATATGGCTACACCTTC. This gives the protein CASTESQGGYGYTF. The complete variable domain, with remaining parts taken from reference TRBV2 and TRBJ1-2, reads EPEVTQTPSHQVTQMGQEVILRCVPISNHLYFYWYRQILGQKVEFLVSFYNNEISEKSEIFDDQFSVERPDGSNFTLKIRSTKLEDSAMYFCASTESQGGYGYTFGSGTRLTVV.

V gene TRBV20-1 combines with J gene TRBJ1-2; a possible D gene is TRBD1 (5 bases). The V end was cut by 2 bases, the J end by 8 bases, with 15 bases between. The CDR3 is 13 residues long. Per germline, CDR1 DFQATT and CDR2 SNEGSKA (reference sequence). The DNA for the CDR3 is TGCAGTGCTAGACAACAGGCTCTCATAGGCTACACCTTC. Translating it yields CSARQQALIGYTF.